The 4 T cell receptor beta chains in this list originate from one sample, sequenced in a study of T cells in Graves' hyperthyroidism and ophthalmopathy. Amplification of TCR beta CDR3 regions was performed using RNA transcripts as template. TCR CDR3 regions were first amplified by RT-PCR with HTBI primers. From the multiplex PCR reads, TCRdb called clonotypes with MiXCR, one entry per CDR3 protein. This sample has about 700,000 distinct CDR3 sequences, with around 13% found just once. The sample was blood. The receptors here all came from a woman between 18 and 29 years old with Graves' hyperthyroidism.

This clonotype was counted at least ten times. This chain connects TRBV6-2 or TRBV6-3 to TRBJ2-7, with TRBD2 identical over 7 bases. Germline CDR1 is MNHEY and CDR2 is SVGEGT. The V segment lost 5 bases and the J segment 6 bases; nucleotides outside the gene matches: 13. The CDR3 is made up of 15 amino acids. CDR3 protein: CASSAPGRGDFEQYF. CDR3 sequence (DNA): TGTGCCAGCAGTGCCCCGGGGAGGGGCGACTTCGAGCAGTACTTC.

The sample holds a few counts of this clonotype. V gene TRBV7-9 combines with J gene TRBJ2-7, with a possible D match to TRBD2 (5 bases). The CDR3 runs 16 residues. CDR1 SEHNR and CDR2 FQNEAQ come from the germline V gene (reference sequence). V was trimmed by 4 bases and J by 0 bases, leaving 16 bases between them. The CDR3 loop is CASSSDYEVTSYEQYF. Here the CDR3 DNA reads TGTGCCAGCAGCTCCGACTACGAGGTGACCTCCTACGAGCAGTACTTC.

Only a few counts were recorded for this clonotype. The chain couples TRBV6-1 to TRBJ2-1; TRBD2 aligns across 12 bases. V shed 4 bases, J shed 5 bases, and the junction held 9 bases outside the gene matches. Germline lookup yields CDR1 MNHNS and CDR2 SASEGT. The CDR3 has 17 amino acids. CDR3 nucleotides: TGTGCCAGCAGTGTCCCTAGCGGGAGGGCCCCGGACAATGAGCAGTTCTTC. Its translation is CASSVPSGRAPDNEQFF.

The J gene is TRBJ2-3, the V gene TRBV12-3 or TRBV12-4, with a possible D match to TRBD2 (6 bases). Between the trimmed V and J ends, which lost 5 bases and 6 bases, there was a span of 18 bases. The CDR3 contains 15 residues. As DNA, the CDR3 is TGTGCCAGCAGTCCCACTGGCGGGAAGGCCGATACGCAGTATTTT. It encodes CASSPTGGKADTQYF.